This T cell receptor beta chain was sequenced for a study of cytomegalovirus exposure and HLA in healthy donors. Whole-study context: For the approximately 430 genotyped donors, about 79% fell within the Caucasian-associated ancestry cluster.

V lost 4 bases, J lost 7 bases, and 16 bases lay in between. CDR1 LNHDA and CDR2 SQIVND come from the germline V gene (reference sequence). The CDR3 has 15 residues. The PCR had 60 Vbeta and 13 Jbeta primers. Here immunoSEQ multiplex PCR was the method, and the copy in TCRdb shows in-frame clones only, minus some. This sample has some 180,000 clones, with roughly four fifths found just once. As for the donors, each was a healthy bone marrow donor. The chain has TRBV19 and TRBJ2-2, with D perhaps matching TRBD2 (5 bases). Material: PBMCs. This receptor was identified in a young woman in good health and CMV-seronegative. The CDR3 here is CASSTIGEVDGELFF. CDR3 nucleotides: TGTGCCAGTAGTACCATCGGGGAAGTGGACGGGGAGCTGTTTTTT. The entire variable domain, with the rest obtained from reference TRBV19 and TRBJ2-2, is as follows: DGGITQSPKYLFRKEGQNVTLSCEQNLNHDAMYWYRQDPGQGLRLIYYSQIVNDFQKGDIAEGYSVSREKKESFPLTVTSAQKNPTAFYLCASSTIGEVDGELFFGEGSRLTVL.